The clone carrying this T cell receptor beta chain was seen just once. Its antigen remains unknown. This sample was taken from a study of graft-versus-host responses after intestinal transplantation. In the study overall: Anti-thymocyte globulin induction was given to all recipients, followed by tacrolimus and steroids for around 3 years.

Method: immunoSEQ multiplex PCR; TCRdb's copy keeps in-frame clones and lacks some. The sample lists roughly 80,000 clones; roughly 87% were seen once. Study outcomes and limitations: An association linked early post-transplant HvG declines with peak circulating GvH clone levels. Recipient marrow showed GvH clones, some seen first in ileum or blood.

Germline lookup yields CDR1 MDHEN and CDR2 SYDVKM. CDR3 length: 16 residues. Unmatched junction bases numbered 12, after V lost 3 bases and J lost 5 bases. This sequence originates from a human donor who was the organ donor for an intestinal transplant. This sample comprised unstimulated CD8+ T cells sorted from spleen or lymph node cells, obtained before transplant. The J gene is TRBJ2-7, the V gene TRBV28; 8 bases are a match to TRBD1. CDR3 loop: CASSLPGQGDSDEQYF. In DNA form, the CDR3 reads TGTGCCAGCAGTTTGCCCGGACAGGGTGATTCGGACGAGCAGTACTTC.